Presented here are 18 T cell receptor beta chains from one specimen sequenced in a study of CD8+CD57+ T cells in acquired aplastic anemia. For CDR3 and TCR beta VDJ profiling, genomic DNA was the template used. TCRdb re-derived calls from the reads in MiXCR, one entry per CDR3 protein. The table lists 250,000 or so distinct CDR3 sequences, around 45% of them singletons. Previously, flow cytometry had revealed CD8+CD57+ cell expansion in the patients chosen for sequencing. The sequenced sample consisted of sorted CD4+, CD8+, or CD8+CD57+ T cells (not recorded which) from PBMCs. The receptors stem from a human donor with aplastic anemia.

This clonotype was counted at least ten times. The chain combines TRBV3-1 with TRBJ2-7; tentatively, D is TRBD1 or TRBD2 (5 bases each). CDR1 LGHDT and CDR2 YNNKEL come from the germline V gene (reference sequence). Trimming shortened V by 0 bases and J by 0 bases, and 9 bases separated the two germline ends. This CDR3 region has 15 residues. The CDR3 loop is CASSQEGRSSYEQYF. The CDR3 nucleotides read TGTGCCAGCAGCCAAGAGGGACGGAGCTCCTACGAGCAGTACTTC.

The chain uses TRBV4-2 and TRBJ1-1; D is ambiguous. V gave up 4 bases and J gave up 0 bases, with 15 bases separating them. From germline, CDR1 is LGHNA and CDR2 YNFKEQ. This CDR3 contains 16 residues. The CDR3 here is CASSRPIEGLNTEAFF. As DNA, the CDR3 is TGTGCCAGCAGCCGGCCAATTGAGGGTCTGAACACTGAAGCTTTCTTT.

This clonotype was found a few times. The chain carries TRBV7-8 and TRBJ2-7; tentatively, D is TRBD1 (5 bases). Germline V gene sequence: CDR1 SGHVS, CDR2 FQNEAQ. V was clipped by 4 bases and J by 9 bases, with 16 bases between them. CDR3 length: 13 amino acids. Here the CDR3 reads CASSSDRSHGQYF. The CDR3 nucleotides are TGTGCCAGCAGCTCTGACAGATCGCACGGGCAGTACTTC.

The chain uses TRBV2 and TRBJ2-7, with D tentatively TRBD1 (5 bases). This CDR3 has 14 amino acids. V lost 6 bases, J lost 0 bases, and 12 bases lay in between. Germline lookup yields CDR1 SNHLY and CDR2 FYNNEI. The CDR3 loop is CASSRIGVSYEQYF. The CDR3 coding sequence is TGTGCCAGCAGCCGGATAGGGGTCTCCTACGAGCAGTACTTC.

CDR3 region: CASSYSGRAVSNQPQHF. Written as DNA, the CDR3 is TGTGCCAGCAGTTACTCTGGCAGGGCGGTCAGCAATCAGCCCCAGCATTTT. The chain joins TRBV6-5 to TRBJ1-5, with D perhaps TRBD1 (5 bases). Trimming stripped 0 bases from V and 1 base from J, with 13 bases between. Germline CDR1 MNHEY, CDR2 SVGAGI. The CDR3 contains 17 residues.

There are a few counts of this clonotype. The V and J genes are TRBV9 and TRBJ1-2; D unclear. Per germline, CDR1 SGDLS and CDR2 YYNGEE. Trimming removed 3 bases at V and 4 bases at J, with 7 bases between. CDR3 length: 12 residues. The CDR3 protein is CASSASIYGYTF. The CDR3 nucleotides are TGTGCCAGCAGCGCCAGCATCTATGGCTACACCTTC.

Many counts were recorded for this clonotype. The V gene is TRBV11-3, the J gene TRBJ2-2; 7 nucleotides align to TRBD2. J was trimmed by 1 base and V by 4 bases; bases with no gene match: 0. The germline gives CDR1 SGHNT, CDR2 YENEEA. The CDR3 totals 14 residues. CDR3 sequence (DNA): TGTGCCAGCAGCTCGGGGGGGAACACCGGGGAGCTGTTTTTT. Its protein is CASSSGGNTGELFF.

This sequence joins TRBV6-5 and TRBJ1-2; TRBD1 matches at 7 bases. Germline CDR1 and CDR2: MNHEY and SVGAGI. This CDR3 has 15 amino acids. The V and J ends lost 6 bases and 3 bases, in that order; junction bases with no gene match: 10. DNA for the CDR3: TGTGCCAGCAGGTACGACAGGGAAGTGGACTATGGCTACACCTTC. Translated, it gives CASRYDREVDYGYTF.

V usage is TRBV2 and J usage is TRBJ2-7; D is uncertain. Germline V CDR1 and CDR2: SNHLY, FYNNEI. Between the trimmed V and J ends, which lost 10 bases and 4 bases, there was a span of 17 bases. This CDR3 is 13 amino acids long. CDR3 in amino acids: CATTRAGLYEQYF. The CDR3 DNA follows: TGTGCCACCACTCGGGCAGGCCTGTACGAGCAGTACTTC.

The V and J genes are TRBV29-1 and TRBJ1-2; possible D gene TRBD1, 5 bases. The CDR3 is 11 residues long. Trimming took off 2 bases at V and 6 bases at J, with 7 bases between the two ends. Germline V CDR1 and CDR2: SQVTM, ANQGSEA. The CDR3 sequence: CSVESGNGYTF. The DNA for the CDR3 is TGCAGCGTTGAATCAGGGAATGGCTACACCTTC.

This clonotype was picked up many times. The chain carries TRBV6-4 and TRBJ1-2, with 9 bases lining up with TRBD1. Trimming cost V 6 bases and J 0 bases; bases outside gene matches: 8. Germline V gene data show CDR1 as MRHNA and CDR2 as SNTAGT. The CDR3 length is 16 residues. The CDR3 bases are TGTGCCAGCAGGACCAGACAGGGGGGGACTAACTATGGCTACACCTTC. As protein: CASRTRQGGTNYGYTF.

V is TRBV28 and J is TRBJ1-2, with D tentatively TRBD1 (5 bases). The germline V gene has CDR1 MDHEN and CDR2 SYDVKM. Trimming took 5 bases from V and 4 from J, leaving 14 bases between them. The CDR3 covers 14 residues. CDR3 amino acids: CASSSGALSYGYTF. In nucleotides, the CDR3 is TGTGCCAGCAGTAGCGGGGCGCTTAGCTATGGCTACACCTTC.

The chain carries TRBV29-1 and TRBJ1-2, with D tentatively TRBD1 (6 bases). The CDR3 contains 13 residues. Trimming removed 4 bases at V and 5 bases at J, with 14 bases between. Germline V gene sequence: CDR1 SQVTM, CDR2 ANQGSEA. The CDR3 DNA follows: TGCAGCGTTGGGGGACAATACGGATATGGCTACACCTTC. Translation: CSVGGQYGYGYTF.

The chain recombines TRBV7-9 with TRBJ2-7; possible D gene TRBD2, 5 bases. The CDR3 has 15 amino acids. Between the trimmed V and J ends, which lost 4 bases and 5 bases, there was a span of 18 bases. Germline values: CDR1 SEHNR, CDR2 FQNEAQ (reference sequence). CDR3: CASSSTPSSIHEQYF. CDR3 nucleotides: TGTGCCAGCAGCTCAACCCCGTCTAGCATCCACGAGCAGTACTTC.

This clonotype was seen ten or more times. The germline gene is not matched at one end of the junction; a read error may be the cause. This chain joins TRBV5-1 and TRBJ2-5, with D perhaps being TRBD1 or TRBD2 (5 bases each). The CDR3 extends over 14 amino acids. CDR1 SGHRS and CDR2 YFSETQ come from the germline V gene. The CDR3 region is CASSPGPLRETQYF. The CDR3 DNA reads TGTGCCAGCAGCCCGGGACCGCTGCGAGAGACCCAGTACTTC.

CDR3 sequence reads: CASTLTGGSNQPQHF. The CDR3 coding sequence is TGTGCCAGCACCCTGACAGGGGGTAGCAATCAGCCCCAGCATTTT. The rearrangement links TRBV6-5 to TRBJ1-5; 9 positions agree with TRBD1. Per germline, CDR1 MNHEY and CDR2 SVGAGI. Trimming removed 7 bases from V and 0 bases from J; junction bases left unmatched: 4. The CDR3 has 15 residues.

In its sample, this clonotype was seen many times. This sequence joins TRBV7-2 and TRBJ2-5, with TRBD1 matching over 12 bases. This CDR3 region has 17 residues. Trimming took 3 bases from V and 4 from J; bases not matched to a gene: 9. CDR1 and CDR2 (germline): SGHTA, FQGNSA. For the CDR3, the DNA is TGTGCCAGCAGCTTGTCCTTCCCGGGACAGGGGGCAGAGACCCAGTACTTC. As protein: CASSLSFPGQGAETQYF.

The chain joins TRBV24-1 to TRBJ2-1, with a tentative D call TRBD2 (6 bases). This CDR3 has 16 residues. Germline CDR1 and CDR2: KGHDR and SFDVKD. V dropped 4 bases and J dropped 3 bases, with 15 bases sitting between them. Here the CDR3 reads CATSDPGGGRYNEQFF. The DNA for the CDR3 is TGTGCCACCAGTGACCCCGGGGGTGGTCGCTACAATGAGCAGTTCTTC.